In this sample, the clone carrying this T cell receptor beta chain turned up many times. Antigen unknown. The data derive from a study of early T cells in non-severe SARS-CoV-2 infection. Study information: Chains were not paired, and sequencing was done on bulk RNA from unsorted whole blood.

Germline values: CDR1 MDHEN, CDR2 SYDVKM. The V end was cut by 7 bases, the J end by 0 bases, with 12 bases between. This CDR3 region has 15 residues. Study results and limitations: Lookups in VDJdb leaned toward anti-spike CD8 responses and missed private and CD4 specificities.

Unique molecular identifiers (one per individual cDNA molecule) were attached. TCRdb processed the 5' RACE reads anew with MiXCR; each CDR3 protein has one entry. Of some 45,000 distinct CDR3 sequences in the sample, roughly a tenth were seen once. The clonotype was recovered from an adult who was a healthcare worker with PCR-confirmed SARS-CoV-2 infection or an uninfected control (not recorded which). The chain joins TRBV28 to TRBJ1-4, with D maybe TRBD1 (6 bases). This sample comprised whole blood, obtained at baseline. CDR3 residues: CASTSDSSTNEKLFF. CDR3 coding DNA: TGTGCCAGCACGTCGGACAGTTCAACTAATGAAAAACTGTTTTTT.